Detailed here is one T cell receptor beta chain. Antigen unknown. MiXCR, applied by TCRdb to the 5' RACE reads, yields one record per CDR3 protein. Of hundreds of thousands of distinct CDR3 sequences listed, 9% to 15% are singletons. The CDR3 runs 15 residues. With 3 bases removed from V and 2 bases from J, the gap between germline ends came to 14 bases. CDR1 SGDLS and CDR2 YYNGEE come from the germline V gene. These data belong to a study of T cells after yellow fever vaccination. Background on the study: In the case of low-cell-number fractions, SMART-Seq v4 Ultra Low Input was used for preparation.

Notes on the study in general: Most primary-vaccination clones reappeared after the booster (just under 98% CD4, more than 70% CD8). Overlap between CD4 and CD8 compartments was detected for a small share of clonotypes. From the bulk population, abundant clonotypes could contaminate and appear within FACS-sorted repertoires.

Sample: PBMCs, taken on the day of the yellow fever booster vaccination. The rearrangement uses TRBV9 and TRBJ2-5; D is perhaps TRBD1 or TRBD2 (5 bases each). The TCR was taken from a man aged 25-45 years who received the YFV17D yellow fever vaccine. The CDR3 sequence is CASSAGTDVQETQYF. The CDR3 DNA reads TGTGCCAGCAGCGCCGGGACGGACGTTCAAGAGACCCAGTACTTC.